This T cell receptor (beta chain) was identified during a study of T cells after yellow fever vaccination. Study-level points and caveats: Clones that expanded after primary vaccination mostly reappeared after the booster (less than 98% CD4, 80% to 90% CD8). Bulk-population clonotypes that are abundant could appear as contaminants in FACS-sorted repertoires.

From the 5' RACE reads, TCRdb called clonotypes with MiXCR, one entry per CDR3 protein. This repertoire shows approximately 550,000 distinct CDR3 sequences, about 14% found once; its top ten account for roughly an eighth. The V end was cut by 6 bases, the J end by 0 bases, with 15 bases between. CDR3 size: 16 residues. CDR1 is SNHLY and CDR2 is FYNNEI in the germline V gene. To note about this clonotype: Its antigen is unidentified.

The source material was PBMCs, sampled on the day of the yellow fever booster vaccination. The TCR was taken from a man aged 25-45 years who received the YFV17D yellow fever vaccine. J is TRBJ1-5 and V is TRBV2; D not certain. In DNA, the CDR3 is TGTGCCAGCAGGAAGACAAACTCTTATAGCAATCAGCCCCAGCATTTT. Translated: CASRKTNSYSNQPQHF.